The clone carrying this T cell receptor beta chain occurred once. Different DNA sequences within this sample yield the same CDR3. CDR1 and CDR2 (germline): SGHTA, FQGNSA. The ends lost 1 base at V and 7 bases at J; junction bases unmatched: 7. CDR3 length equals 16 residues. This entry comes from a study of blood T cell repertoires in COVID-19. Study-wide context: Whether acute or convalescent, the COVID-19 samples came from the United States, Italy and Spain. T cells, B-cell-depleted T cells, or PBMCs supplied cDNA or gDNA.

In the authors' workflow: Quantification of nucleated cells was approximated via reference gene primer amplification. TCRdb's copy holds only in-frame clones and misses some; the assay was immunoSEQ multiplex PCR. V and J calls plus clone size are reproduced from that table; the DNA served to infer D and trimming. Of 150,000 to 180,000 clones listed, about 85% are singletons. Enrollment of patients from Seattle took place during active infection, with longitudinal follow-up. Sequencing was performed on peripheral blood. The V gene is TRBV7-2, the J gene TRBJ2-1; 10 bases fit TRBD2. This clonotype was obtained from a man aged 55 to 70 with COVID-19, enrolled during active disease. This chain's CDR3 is CASSLDVAGGWNEQFF. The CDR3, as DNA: TGTGCCAGCAGCTTAGATGTAGCGGGGGGTTGGAATGAGCAGTTCTTC.